This TCR beta chain was recorded in a study of blood T cells in healthy people across ages. Findings of the study overall: Diversity figures derived from one million T cells were judged to underestimate the true value.

Using a J-beta primer mix together with a sample-barcoded 5' primer, a second PCR was run for roughly 6 to 11 cycles. TCRdb re-called the 5' RACE reads through MiXCR, storing one row per CDR3 protein. This sample yields 1.5 million to 2 million distinct CDR3 sequences, of which about 39% are seen a single time; about 23% belongs to the top ten. CDR1 is SGHRS and CDR2 is YFSETQ in the germline V gene. The CDR3 has 15 amino acids. V trimming: 4 bases; J trimming: 3 bases; junction bases outside the gene matches: 6. Sample donors were healthy Caucasian individuals that came from Russia, aged 6 to 90. For this clonotype: The target antigen is unknown.

Material for sequencing was blood. This chain joins TRBV5-1 and TRBJ2-1; 8 bases line up with TRBD1. The TCR was taken from a human donor in good health. CDR3 in DNA: TGCGCCAGCAGCCCCAGGGGGCTTGGCTACAATGAGCAGTTCTTC. Protein sequence: CASSPRGLGYNEQFF. Complete variable domain (other parts from reference TRBV5-1 and TRBJ2-1): KAGVTQTPRYLIKTRGQQVTLSCSPISGHRSVSWYQQTPGQGLQFLFEYFSETQRNKGNFPGRFSGRQFSNSRSEMNVSTLELGDSALYLCASSPRGLGYNEQFFGPGTRLTVL.